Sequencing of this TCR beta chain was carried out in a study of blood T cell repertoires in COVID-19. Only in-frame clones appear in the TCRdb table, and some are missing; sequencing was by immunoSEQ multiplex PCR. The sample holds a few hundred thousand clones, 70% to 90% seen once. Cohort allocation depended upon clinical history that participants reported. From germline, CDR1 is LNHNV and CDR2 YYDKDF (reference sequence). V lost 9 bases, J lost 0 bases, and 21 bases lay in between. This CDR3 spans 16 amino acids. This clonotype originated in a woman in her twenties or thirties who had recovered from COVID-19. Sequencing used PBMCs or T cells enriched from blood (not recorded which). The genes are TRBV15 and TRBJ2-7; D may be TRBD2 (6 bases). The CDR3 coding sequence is TGTGCCACTAGTCCAAAGAGGGACTCCTTCTCCTACGAGCAGTACTTC. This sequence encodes CATSPKRDSFSYEQYF.